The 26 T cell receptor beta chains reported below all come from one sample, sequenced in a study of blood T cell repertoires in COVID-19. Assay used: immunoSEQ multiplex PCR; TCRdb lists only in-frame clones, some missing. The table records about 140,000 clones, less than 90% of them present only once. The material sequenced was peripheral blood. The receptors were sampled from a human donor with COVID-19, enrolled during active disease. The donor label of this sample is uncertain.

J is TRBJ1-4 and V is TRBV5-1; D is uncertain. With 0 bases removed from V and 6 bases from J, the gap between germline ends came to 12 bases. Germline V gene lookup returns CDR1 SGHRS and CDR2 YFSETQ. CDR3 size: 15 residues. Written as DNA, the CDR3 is TGCGCCAGCAGCTTGGGAGGCACGGTGGATGAAAAACTGTTTTTT. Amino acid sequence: CASSLGGTVDEKLFF.

CDR3 in DNA: TGCAGCGTCTCGACAGGGGGCGCAGATTATGGCTACACCTTC. It is translated as CSVSTGGADYGYTF. The chain uses TRBV29-1 and TRBJ1-2; 10 positions agree with TRBD1. Per germline, CDR1 SQVTM and CDR2 ANQGSEA. The ends lost 6 bases at V and 5 bases at J; junction bases unmatched: 9. This CDR3 has 14 amino acids.

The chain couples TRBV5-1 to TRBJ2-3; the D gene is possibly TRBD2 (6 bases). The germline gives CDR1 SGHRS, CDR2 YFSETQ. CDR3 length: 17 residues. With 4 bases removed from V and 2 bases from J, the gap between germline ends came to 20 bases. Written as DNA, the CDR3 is TGCGCCAGCAGCCCCTTCGGGGTGCGGGAAAACACAGATACGCAGTATTTT. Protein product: CASSPFGVRENTDTQYF.

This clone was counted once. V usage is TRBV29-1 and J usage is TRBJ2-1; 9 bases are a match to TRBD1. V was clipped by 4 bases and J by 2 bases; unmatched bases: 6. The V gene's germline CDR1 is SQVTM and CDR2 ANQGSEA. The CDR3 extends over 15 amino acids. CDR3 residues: CSVVGRTGAYNEQFF. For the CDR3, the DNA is TGCAGCGTTGTAGGTCGGACAGGGGCCTACAATGAGCAGTTCTTC.

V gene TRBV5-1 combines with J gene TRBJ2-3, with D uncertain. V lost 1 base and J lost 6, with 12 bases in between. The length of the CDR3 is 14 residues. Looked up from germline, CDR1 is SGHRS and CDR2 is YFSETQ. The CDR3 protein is CASSLLAVEDTQYF. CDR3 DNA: TGCGCCAGCAGCTTGCTCGCGGTCGAGGATACGCAGTATTTT.

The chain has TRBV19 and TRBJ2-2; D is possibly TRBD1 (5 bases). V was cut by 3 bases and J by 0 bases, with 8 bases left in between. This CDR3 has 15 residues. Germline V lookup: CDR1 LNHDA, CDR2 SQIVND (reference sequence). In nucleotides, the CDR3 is TGTGCCAGTAGTATTTTAGGGGCGAACACCGGGGAGCTGTTTTTT. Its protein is CASSILGANTGELFF.

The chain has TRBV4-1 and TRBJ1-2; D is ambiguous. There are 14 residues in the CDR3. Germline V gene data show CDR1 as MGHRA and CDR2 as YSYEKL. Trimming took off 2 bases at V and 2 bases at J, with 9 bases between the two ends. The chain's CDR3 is CASSQPGTNYGYTF. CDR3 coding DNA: TGCGCCAGCAGCCAACCCGGTACCAACTATGGCTACACCTTC.

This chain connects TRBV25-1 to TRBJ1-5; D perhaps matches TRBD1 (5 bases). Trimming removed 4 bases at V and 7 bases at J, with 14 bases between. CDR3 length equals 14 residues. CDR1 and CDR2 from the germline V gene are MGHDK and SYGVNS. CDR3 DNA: TGTGCCAGCAGTGCCCCAGGGTCTGAGCAGCCCCAGCATTTT. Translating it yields CASSAPGSEQPQHF.

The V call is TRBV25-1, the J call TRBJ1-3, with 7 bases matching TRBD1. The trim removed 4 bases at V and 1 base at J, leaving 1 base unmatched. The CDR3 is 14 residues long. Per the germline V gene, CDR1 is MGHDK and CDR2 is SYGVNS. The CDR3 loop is CASSVTGSGNTIYF. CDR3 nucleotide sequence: TGTGCCAGCAGTGTGACAGGGTCTGGAAACACCATATATTTT.

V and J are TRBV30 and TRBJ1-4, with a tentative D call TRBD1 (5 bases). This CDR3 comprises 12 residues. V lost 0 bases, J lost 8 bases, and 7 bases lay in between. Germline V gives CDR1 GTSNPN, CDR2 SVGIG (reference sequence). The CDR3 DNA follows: TGTGCCTGGAGTGTGGGGCAGGAAAAACTGTTTTTT. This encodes CAWSVGQEKLFF.

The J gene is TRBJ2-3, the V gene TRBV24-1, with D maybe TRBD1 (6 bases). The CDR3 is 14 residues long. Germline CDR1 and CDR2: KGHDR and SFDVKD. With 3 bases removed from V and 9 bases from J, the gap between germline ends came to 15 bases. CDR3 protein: CATSDRSGTHTQYF. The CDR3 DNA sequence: TGTGCCACCAGTGATCGATCAGGGACACACACGCAGTATTTT.

This CDR3 is CASSEPPAGAFF. CDR3 DNA: TGTGCCAGCAGTGAACCCCCGGCAGGAGCTTTCTTT. This chain links TRBV2 with TRBJ1-1, with unresolved D. The CDR3 is 12 residues long. Germline CDR1 reads SNHLY; CDR2 reads FYNNEI. Trimming removed 2 bases at V and 10 bases at J, with 11 bases between.

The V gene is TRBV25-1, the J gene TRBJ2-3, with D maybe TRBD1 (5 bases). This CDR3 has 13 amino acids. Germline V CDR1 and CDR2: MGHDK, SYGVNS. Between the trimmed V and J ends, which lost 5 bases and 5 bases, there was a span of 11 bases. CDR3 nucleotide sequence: TGTGCCAGCAGTAGCAGGGTACAAGATACGCAGTATTTT. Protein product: CASSSRVQDTQYF.

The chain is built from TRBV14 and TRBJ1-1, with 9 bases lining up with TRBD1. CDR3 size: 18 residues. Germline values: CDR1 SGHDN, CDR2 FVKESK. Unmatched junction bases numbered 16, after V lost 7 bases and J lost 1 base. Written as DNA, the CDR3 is TGTGCCAGCACCACCACAGGGGGCCGGATTCCCGCGAACACTGAAGCTTTCTTT. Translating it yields CASTTTGGRIPANTEAFF.

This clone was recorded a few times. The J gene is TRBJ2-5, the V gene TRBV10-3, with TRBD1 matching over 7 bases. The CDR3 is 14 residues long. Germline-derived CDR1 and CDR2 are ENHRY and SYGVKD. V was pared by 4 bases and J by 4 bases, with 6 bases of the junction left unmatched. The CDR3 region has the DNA TGTGCCATCAGTGGCCGGGACAGAGCAGAGACCCAGTACTTC. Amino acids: CAISGRDRAETQYF.

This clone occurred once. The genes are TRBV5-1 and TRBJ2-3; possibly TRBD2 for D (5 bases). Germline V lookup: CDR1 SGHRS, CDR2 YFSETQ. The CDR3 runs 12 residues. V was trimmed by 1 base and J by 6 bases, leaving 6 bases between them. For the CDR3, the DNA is TGCGCCAGCAGCTTGCCGGGGGATACGCAGTATTTT. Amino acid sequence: CASSLPGDTQYF.

CDR3 DNA sequence: TGTGCCAGCAGCCACCGACAGGGGGGGAACTATGGCTACACCTTC. Amino acids: CASSHRQGGNYGYTF. V and J are TRBV5-6 and TRBJ1-2, with 9 bases aligning to TRBD1. CDR3 size: 15 residues. V shed 4 bases and J 2 bases; nucleotides not matched to a gene: 6. Germline V gene sequence: CDR1 SGHDT, CDR2 YYEEEE.

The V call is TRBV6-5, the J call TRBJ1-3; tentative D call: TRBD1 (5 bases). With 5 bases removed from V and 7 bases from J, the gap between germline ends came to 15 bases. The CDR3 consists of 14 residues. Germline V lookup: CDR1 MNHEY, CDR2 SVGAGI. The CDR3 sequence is CASSMTGGRNTIYF. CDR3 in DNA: TGTGCCAGCAGTATGACCGGGGGAAGGAACACCATATATTTT.

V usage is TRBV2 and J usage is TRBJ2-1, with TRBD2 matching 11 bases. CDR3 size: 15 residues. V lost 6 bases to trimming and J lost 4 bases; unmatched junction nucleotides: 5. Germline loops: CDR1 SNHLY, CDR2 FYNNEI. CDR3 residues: CASRVAGGLYNEQFF. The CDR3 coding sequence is TGTGCCAGCAGGGTAGCGGGGGGGCTTTACAATGAGCAGTTCTTC.

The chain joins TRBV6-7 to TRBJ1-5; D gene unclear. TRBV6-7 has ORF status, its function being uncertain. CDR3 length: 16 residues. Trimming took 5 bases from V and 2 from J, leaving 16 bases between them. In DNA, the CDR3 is TGTGCCAGCAGTCGTAGGCAGGAGGGTTGCAATCAGCCCCAGCATTTT. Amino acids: CASSRRQEGCNQPQHF.

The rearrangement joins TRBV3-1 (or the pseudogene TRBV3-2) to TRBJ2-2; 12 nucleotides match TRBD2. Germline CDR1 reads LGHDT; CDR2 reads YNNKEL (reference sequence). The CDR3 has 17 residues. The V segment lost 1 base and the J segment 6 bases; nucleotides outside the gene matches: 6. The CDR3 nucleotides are TGTGCCAGCAGCCAAGGACTAGCGGGGGTTGACGCCGGGGAGCTGTTTTTT. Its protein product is CASSQGLAGVDAGELFF.

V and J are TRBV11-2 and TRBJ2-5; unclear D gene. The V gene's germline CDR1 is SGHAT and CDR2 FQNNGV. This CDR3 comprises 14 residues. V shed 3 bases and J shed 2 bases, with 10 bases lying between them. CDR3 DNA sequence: TGTGCCAGCAGCTTTATTATCCAGCAAGAGACCCAGTACTTC. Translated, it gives CASSFIIQQETQYF.

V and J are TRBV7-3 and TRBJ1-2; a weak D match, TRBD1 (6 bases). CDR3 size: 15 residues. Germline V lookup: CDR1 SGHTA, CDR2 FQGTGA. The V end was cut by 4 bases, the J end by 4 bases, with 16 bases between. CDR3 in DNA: TGTGCCAGCAGCTCTTCAGGGGACGTGGGCTATGGCTACACCTTC. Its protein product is CASSSSGDVGYGYTF.

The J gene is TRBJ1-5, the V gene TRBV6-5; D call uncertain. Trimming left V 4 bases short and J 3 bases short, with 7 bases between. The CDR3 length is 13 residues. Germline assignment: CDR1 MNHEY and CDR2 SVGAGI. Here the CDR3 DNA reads TGTGCCAGCAGTTCCCAACTCAATCAGCCCCAGCATTTT. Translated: CASSSQLNQPQHF.

The CDR3 nucleotides read TGTGCCAGCACCAGGGGCTACGAGCAGTACTTC. It translates to CASTRGYEQYF. The chain has TRBV6-8 and TRBJ2-7, with a tentative D call TRBD1 (6 bases). CDR1 MNHGY and CDR2 SAAAGT come from the germline V gene. Trimming shortened V by 7 bases and J by 3 bases, and 7 bases separated the two germline ends. CDR3 length: 11 amino acids.

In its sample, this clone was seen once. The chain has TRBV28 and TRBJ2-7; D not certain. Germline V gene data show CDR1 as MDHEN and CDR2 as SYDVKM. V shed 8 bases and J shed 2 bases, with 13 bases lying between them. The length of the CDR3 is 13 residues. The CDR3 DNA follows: TGTGCCAGCTCCGGGTCCACTACCTACGAGCAGTACTTC. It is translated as CASSGSTTYEQYF.